A single sample is the source of the 10 T cell receptor beta chains below, sequenced in a study of human T cells and chemical hapten exposure. Time point specified: pre-sensitization, week 0. Treatment of the sample: therapeutic diphenylcyclopropenone sensitization with weekly scalp DPC. From the RACE reads, TCRdb called clonotypes with MiXCR, one entry per CDR3 protein. Here the sample spans under 300,000 distinct CDR3 sequences, over 7.5% being singletons. The source was whole blood, collected in connection with sensitization to the hapten diphenylcyclopropenone (DPC). Receptors originate from a man in his late teens or twenties with alopecia areata. Some clones in this sample may be carry-over from other donors' samples.

This clonotype showed up just a few times. The gene calls are TRBV7-8 and TRBJ2-7; the D gene is possibly TRBD1 (5 bases). The CDR3 totals 14 residues. In germline, CDR1 is SGHVS, CDR2 FQNEAQ. The germline V and J ends were trimmed by 5 bases and 7 bases, with 18 bases remaining between them. Here the CDR3 reads CASSPQTALREQYF. The CDR3 region has the DNA TGTGCCAGCAGCCCCCAGACAGCGTTAAGAGAGCAGTACTTC. Supplemented by reference TRBV7-8 and TRBJ2-7, the full variable domain reads GAGVSQSPRYKVAKRGQDVALRCDPISGHVSLFWYQQALGQGPEFLTYFQNEAQLDKSGLPSDRFFAERPEGSVSTLKIQRTQQEDSAVYLCASSPQTALREQYFGPGTRLTVT.

This clonotype has a handful of counts. The chain is built from TRBV29-1 and TRBJ2-5; D is unclear. The V and J ends lost 7 bases and 5 bases respectively, with 14 bases between them. Germline lookup yields CDR1 SQVTM and CDR2 ANQGSEA. This CDR3 is 12 amino acids long. Here the CDR3 DNA reads TGCAGCGCGAGTAAGGGCGTCGAGACCCAGTACTTC. It specifies CSASKGVETQYF.

This clonotype was observed a handful of times. The rearrangement uses TRBV7-2 and TRBJ2-2; TRBD2 agrees at 7 bases. From germline, CDR1 is SGHTA and CDR2 FQGNSA. The CDR3 extends over 17 amino acids. V lost 5 bases, J lost 2 bases, and 11 bases stayed unmatched. The CDR3 region is CASSQRLRGVNTGELFF. The CDR3, as DNA: TGTGCCAGCAGCCAACGACTCCGGGGGGTCAACACCGGGGAGCTGTTTTTT. The variable domain in full, completed from reference TRBV7-2 and TRBJ2-2, reads GAGVSQSPSNKVTEKGKDVELRCDPISGHTALYWYRQSLGQGLEFLIYFQGNSAPDKSGLPSDRFSAERTGGSVSTLTIQRTQQEDSAVYLCASSQRLRGVNTGELFFGEGSRLTVL.

Points on this clonotype: A much more abundant neighbour one base away suggests this may be a read error. The chain is built from TRBV10-3 and TRBJ2-7; the match to TRBD1 covers 8 bases. CDR1 ENHRY and CDR2 SYGVKD come from the germline V gene. The CDR3 consists of 12 residues. In DNA, the CDR3 is TGTGTCACCGGACAGGGTTCCTTCGAGCAGTACTTC. This gives the protein CVTGQGSFEQYF.

The genes are TRBV4-3 and TRBJ1-1; 9 nucleotides align to TRBD1. The CDR3 length is 15 residues. Germline CDR1 reads LGHNA; CDR2 reads YSLEER. Trimming took 4 bases from V and 3 from J; bases not matched to a gene: 6. Here the CDR3 DNA reads TGCGCCAGCAGCCGTAAAACAGGGGGCGACACTGAAGCTTTCTTT. This sequence encodes CASSRKTGGDTEAFF.

This clonotype was seen more than once but under ten times. This rearrangement joins TRBV6-4 to TRBJ1-1; the match to TRBD1 covers 7 bases. V was clipped by 7 bases and J by 2 bases; unmatched bases: 4. Germline-derived CDR1 and CDR2 are MRHNA and SNTAGT. This CDR3 has 13 residues. For the CDR3, the DNA is TGTGCCAGCAAGGGGGACAGAAACACTGAAGCTTTCTTT. It encodes CASKGDRNTEAFF.

Many counts were recorded for this clonotype. The chain carries TRBV7-2 and TRBJ2-4, with 7 bases matching TRBD1. The CDR3 runs 17 residues. Germline trimming cut 0 bases from V and 1 base from J; bases unmatched to any gene: 6. Germline loops: CDR1 SGHTA, CDR2 FQGNSA. CDR3 nucleotides: TGTGCCAGCAGCTTAGCGCCAAGGGGGCTGGCCAAAAACATTCAGTACTTC. Translating it yields CASSLAPRGLAKNIQYF. The variable domain in full, with the rest retrieved from reference TRBV7-2 and TRBJ2-4, is GAGVSQSPSNKVTEKGKDVELRCDPISGHTALYWYRQSLGQGLEFLIYFQGNSAPDKSGLPSDRFSAERTGGSVSTLTIQRTQQEDSAVYLCASSLAPRGLAKNIQYFGAGTRLSVL.

The V call is TRBV29-1, the J call TRBJ1-1; D is unclear. Germline V gives CDR1 SQVTM, CDR2 ANQGSEA. V was shortened by 2 bases and J by 3 bases, with 10 bases between the two germline ends. The CDR3 extends over 13 amino acids. In nucleotides, the CDR3 is TGCAGCGTTGAATGGCCCTGGGACACTGAAGCTTTCTTT. Encoded protein: CSVEWPWDTEAFF.

This clonotype was found a few times. The V gene is TRBV20-1, the J gene TRBJ1-6, with 10 bases matching TRBD1. In germline, CDR1 is DFQATT, CDR2 SNEGSKA (reference sequence). The CDR3 has 12 residues. CDR3 residues: CSGGQGNSPLHF. The CDR3 nucleotides read TGCAGCGGGGGACAGGGGAATTCACCCCTCCACTTT.

On this clonotype itself: At one boundary the junction diverges from the germline segment, which might be a read error. This chain connects TRBV10-3 to TRBJ2-2, with D perhaps TRBD2 (6 bases). The length of the CDR3 is 16 residues. Germline assignment: CDR1 ENHRY and CDR2 SYGVKD. CDR3 sequence reads: CAISDPNSISGGEPFF. CDR3 nucleotides: TGTGCCATCAGTGACCCGAACTCTATTTCGGGCGGGGAGCCGTTTTTT.